This T cell receptor (beta chain) was sequenced for a study of read filtering for tumor transcriptome and immune sequencing (dated by TCRdb to about 2020). Background on the whole study: The cohort had under 20 male and more than 12 female patients with a mean age of around 66 years, ranging from about 45 to 90. Under revised international staging, about 8 patients fell into R-ISS I, approximately 15 into R-ISS II and six or seven into R-ISS III. After DNase treatment, whole-transcriptome libraries were prepared using the TruSeq RNA Access Library Prep Kit. TCR-region mapped reads per sample ranged from about 4.05 to 11 million with IR-seq versus only 85 to 1273 with RNA-seq. Using the same bone marrow samples, the study compared TCR repertoires obtained by targeted immune repertoire sequencing with those obtained by bulk whole-transcriptome sequencing. A main aim was a read-filtering strategy for immune repertoire data, specifically whether clonotypes supported by a single read should be removed.

TCR libraries were built from 400 ng RNA with the Immunoverse kit, using molecular barcoded adaptors covering alpha/delta and beta/gamma chains. The same RNA used for transcriptome sequencing was used for TCR library preparation. TCR libraries were sequenced on an Illumina HiSeq 4000 with 2 x 150 cycles. For the original study's pipeline: With MiXCR, TCR reads were aligned to human V, D, J and C references and assembled into CDR3 clonotypes, with quality filtering and error correction included. The tcR package in R was used for analysis of clonotype counts and gene usage diversity. Raw mapping reads were checked after the RNA-seq reads had been mapped by STAR aligner version 2.5.3a onto the human GRCh37 genome. IR-seq fastq files were randomly downsampled with Seqtk 1.3 to test the effect of sequencing depth on detected clonotypes. TCRdb reanalyzed the raw reads on its own, using fastp at Q25 for trimming and MiXCR for clone calling, and kept in-frame beta chains. Under each unique CDR3 protein, matching rows form one entry showing the most common genes and DNA. These V and J calls rely on TCRdb rather than the paper's analysis. Recorded for this sample are around 40,000 distinct CDR3 sequences; approximately 15% of them occurred a single time. The ten top clones hold 25% to 30% of the sample.

Every patient had bone marrow sampled at the time of active disease. Isolation of bone marrow mononuclear cells was performed by Ficoll-Hypaque density gradient centrifugation. To remove myeloma plasma cells, the cells were labeled with CD138 magnetic microbeads on a MACS separator, and CD138-negative cells were then collected by negative selection. The purity of the isolated cells was checked by flow cytometry with CD138 antibodies on an Attune NxT. Total RNA was extracted with TRIzol reagent and quantified with a NanoDrop spectrophotometer. For each patient, paired RNA-seq and IR-seq were run on the CD138-negative bone marrow sample from that patient. The paper's findings and limits, for the study overall: Single-read clonotypes made up 80% to 85% of clonotypes but about 3.2% of total reads in IR-seq, and just under 75% of clonotypes and approximately 42% of reads in RNA-seq. The correlation between IR-seq and RNA-seq shared clonotype proportions was increased by removal of single-read clonotypes. Compared with RNA-seq, IR-seq captured clonotypes at much greater depth and more reliably, and a smaller IR-seq throughput was enough to identify most of the shared clonotypes. The sorted CD138-negative fraction was not purified T cells but a mixed bone marrow immune population.

Of note for this clonotype: Its antigen is not yet known. Given a much more abundant clone one base away, this may be a read error.

The TCR sequence derives from a donor at least 40 years old with multiple myeloma. Sequencing input: a population of CD138-negative cells sorted from bone marrow. This specimen's cell subset or site label, per the study, means: bone marrow mononuclear cells depleted of CD138+ plasma/myeloma cells by negative magnetic selection.

The sequence in DNA is TGCAGCGTTGACGCGCAGGATGCAGAGACCCAGTACTTC. Its protein product is CSVDAQDAETQYF. This receptor chain uses TRBV29-1 and TRBJ2-5, with the D gene call left open. The CDR3 starts with the cysteine, ends with the phenylalanine, and has 13 residues. Only the CDR3 DNA stays, 39 bases, in frame from base 1. V gives up 3 bases and J gives up 4 bases, and the segment between their germline ends measures 12 bases. Looking up the germline V gene yields CDR1 SQVTM and CDR2 ANQGSEA.